The rows below give T cell receptor beta chains drawn from one sample of a study of shared clonotypes between healthy human individuals. Here immunoSEQ multiplex PCR was the method, and the copy in TCRdb shows in-frame clones only, minus some. This sample has millions of clones, with roughly nine tenths found just once. Sequencing was carried out using naive CD4+ T cells sorted from blood. Source of these receptors: a man younger than 35 in good health. Each CDR3 is given with its conserved first and last residue. A D gene is named only where the DNA matches it firmly. Clone size is shown for a subset of rows, as once, few, many or a class of expanded clone.

D,V,J,size,CDR3,DNA
.,TRBV6-5,TRBJ2-1,.,CASSYAGGNEQFF,TGTGCCAGCAGTTACGCAGGGGGGAATGAGCAGTTCTTC
.,TRBV7-8,TRBJ1-1,.,CASSLVEQGSTEAFF,TGTGCCAGCAGCTTAGTGGAGCAGGGAAGTACTGAAGCTTTCTTT
.,TRBV11-2,TRBJ1-2,.,CASSLPRQGKVSGGYTF,TGTGCCAGCAGCTTACCGAGGCAGGGGAAGGTATCAGGTGGCTACACCTTC
TRBD1,TRBV6-1,TRBJ1-1,few,CASSLGQTNTEAFF,TGTGCCAGCAGCTTGGGACAGACGAACACTGAAGCTTTCTTT
.,TRBV6-5,TRBJ1-5,.,CAVGDPGQPQHF,TGTGCCGTAGGGGATCCGGGCCAGCCCCAGCATTTT
TRBD1,TRBV25-1,TRBJ1-5,.,CASSVTGSNQPQHF,TGTGCCAGCAGTGTGACAGGGAGCAATCAGCCCCAGCATTTT
.,TRBV21-1,TRBJ2-7,.,CASSLNRDSTYEQYF,TGTGCCAGCAGCCTCAACCGGGACAGCACCTACGAGCAGTACTTC
.,TRBV5-6,TRBJ1-1,.,CASSLGLTAISNTEAFF,TGTGCCAGCAGCTTGGGTTTGACGGCGATCTCGAACACTGAAGCTTTCTTT
TRBD1,TRBV5-4,TRBJ1-5,.,CASSLAGTGDQPQHF,TGTGCCAGCAGCTTGGCCGGGACAGGGGATCAGCCCCAGCATTTT
TRBD1,TRBV7-8,TRBJ2-3,.,CASSRGTGGWRTDTQYF,TGTGCCAGCAGCCGAGGGACAGGGGGCTGGCGCACAGATACGCAGTATTTT
.,TRBV10-3,TRBJ2-5,.,CAIGQNQETQYF,TGTGCCATAGGACAGAACCAAGAGACCCAGTACTTC
.,TRBV5-1,TRBJ1-2,.,CASSDPSTPYGYTF,TGCGCCAGCAGCGATCCTTCCACGCCCTATGGCTACACCTTC
.,TRBV7-2,TRBJ1-5,.,CASSHLGGAGGNQPQHF,TGTGCCAGCAGCCACTTAGGGGGGGCAGGTGGTAATCAGCCCCAGCATTTT
TRBD1,TRBV5-6,TRBJ1-6,.,CASSLDFGTGNSPLHF,TGTGCCAGCAGCCTGGATTTCGGGACAGGGAATTCACCCCTCCACTTT
TRBD2,TRBV4-1,TRBJ2-2,.,CASSQRPPGLATPPGELFF,TGCGCCAGCAGCCAGAGACCCCCGGGACTAGCGACCCCCCCCGGGGAGCTGTTTTTT
.,TRBV11-2,TRBJ2-7,.,CASSLENDEQYF,TGTGCCAGCAGCTTAGAGAACGACGAGCAGTACTTC
.,TRBV11-2,TRBJ2-6,.,CASSRKASSGANVLTF,TGTGCCAGCAGCCGAAAGGCTAGCTCTGGGGCCAACGTCCTGACTTTC
.,TRBV9,TRBJ2-1,.,CASSLDKGGSYNEQFF,TGTGCCAGCAGCCTCGATAAAGGGGGCTCCTACAATGAGCAGTTCTTC
.,TRBV12-5,TRBJ1-1,.,CASGLYPTGREAFF,TGTGCTAGTGGTTTGTACCCAACGGGGAGGGAAGCTTTCTTT
TRBD1,TRBV30,TRBJ1-1,once,CAWSIQGDAEAFF,TGTGCCTGGAGTATTCAGGGGGACGCTGAAGCTTTCTTT
.,TRBV6-1,TRBJ1-2,.,CASSEYGRGDGYTF,TGTGCCAGCAGTGAATACGGCAGGGGAGACGGCTACACCTTC
.,TRBV19,TRBJ2-1,.,CASSPPRTVYNEQFF,TGTGCCAGTAGCCCCCCGCGGACAGTTTACAATGAGCAGTTCTTC
TRBD1,TRBV18,TRBJ1-1,.,CASSPFEDGQGGTEAFF,TGTGCCAGCTCCCCTTTTGAAGATGGACAGGGTGGGACTGAAGCTTTCTTT
TRBD2,TRBV11-2,TRBJ2-7,.,CASSLSGVSSYEQYF,TGTGCCAGCAGTCTTAGCGGGGTGAGCTCCTACGAGCAGTACTTC
TRBD2,TRBV4-1,TRBJ2-4,.,CASSQDDVGGWNIQYF,TGCGCCAGCAGCCAAGATGACGTCGGGGGGTGGAACATTCAGTACTTC
.,TRBV11-2,TRBJ1-2,.,CASSQRPDSSYGYTF,TGTGCCAGCAGCCAAAGGCCCGACAGCAGCTATGGCTACACCTTC
.,TRBV5-5,TRBJ2-3,.,CASSRTDTQYF,TGTGCCAGCAGCCGCACAGATACGCAGTATTTT
.,TRBV18,TRBJ1-2,once,CASSPRQEVDYGYTF,TGTGCCAGCTCACCGCGGCAGGAGGTTGACTATGGCTACACCTTC
.,TRBV30,TRBJ1-5,few,CAWSVRPTSGPQHF,TGTGCCTGGAGTGTAAGGCCAACGTCGGGGCCCCAGCATTTT
.,TRBV14,TRBJ2-7,.,CASSRDNPYEQYF,TGTGCCAGCAGCCGGGACAACCCCTACGAGCAGTACTTC